Below are 31 T cell receptor beta chains sequenced from a single sample in a study of T cell responses to AZD1222 COVID-19 vaccine. The method was immunoSEQ multiplex PCR; TCRdb's version includes in-frame clones alone and lacks a portion of them. Here the sample spans 150,000 to 200,000 clones, nearly 95% being singletons. The sample consisted of peripheral blood, taken on day 0 of AZD1222 vaccination. The receptor source for this set is an adult in good health.

This chain uses TRBV7-2 with TRBJ2-7; D is tentatively TRBD1 or TRBD2 (6 bases each). V was trimmed by 1 base and J by 7 bases, leaving 11 bases between them. This CDR3 is 13 amino acids long. Germline V gives CDR1 SGHTA, CDR2 FQGNSA. DNA for the CDR3: TGTGCCAGCAGCTTAGGGGGGGCGGAGGAGCAGTACTTC. Protein sequence: CASSLGGAEEQYF. Looking up the rest from reference TRBV7-2 and TRBJ2-7 gives the full variable domain: GAGVSQSPSNKVTEKGKDVELRCDPISGHTALYWYRQSLGQGLEFLIYFQGNSAPDKSGLPSDRFSAERTGGSVSTLTIQRTQQEDSAVYLCASSLGGAEEQYFGPGTRLTVT.

J is TRBJ1-1 and V is TRBV9; D perhaps matches TRBD1 (6 bases). Trimming stripped 3 bases from V and 4 bases from J, with 13 bases between. The CDR3 has 14 amino acids. Looked up from germline, CDR1 is SGDLS and CDR2 is YYNGEE. CDR3 in DNA: TGTGCCAGCAGCGCATCCGACAGGCCCACTGAAGCTTTCTTT. It is translated as CASSASDRPTEAFF.

The chain combines TRBV2 with TRBJ2-3; 13 bases match TRBD2. Trimming at V came to 11 bases and at J to 7 bases, leaving 6 bases not matched to a gene. There are 13 residues in the CDR3. Germline CDR1 is SNHLY and CDR2 is FYNNEI. CDR3 region: CAFRLAGGYTQYF. The CDR3 bases are TGTGCCTTTAGACTAGCGGGGGGCTATACGCAGTATTTT.

V gene TRBV2 combines with J gene TRBJ1-2; 11 bases are shared with TRBD1. Germline CDR1 reads SNHLY; CDR2 reads FYNNEI. This CDR3 comprises 15 residues. V was pared by 4 bases and J by 2 bases, with 3 bases of the junction left unmatched. The CDR3 protein is CASSGGTGGNYGYTF. The CDR3 region has the DNA TGTGCCAGCAGTGGCGGGACAGGGGGAAACTATGGCTACACCTTC.

The J gene is TRBJ1-3, the V gene TRBV28; perhaps TRBD1 as D (6 bases). This CDR3 has 14 amino acids. Germline V gene sequence: CDR1 MDHEN, CDR2 SYDVKM. V was pared by 4 bases and J by 2 bases, with 9 bases between. In nucleotides, the CDR3 is TGTGCCAGCAGTTGGGGGGCCGCTGGAAACACCATATATTTT. The encoded protein is CASSWGAAGNTIYF.

The CDR3 spells CASSQDRSRNQPQHF. DNA of the CDR3: TGTGCCAGCAGCCAGGACAGGTCTCGCAATCAGCCCCAGCATTTT. This chain joins TRBV7-9 and TRBJ1-5; 7 nucleotides align to TRBD1. The J segment lost 2 bases and the V segment lost 5 bases, leaving 6 bases of the junction unmatched. CDR3 length: 15 amino acids. Looked up from germline, CDR1 is SEHNR and CDR2 is FQNEAQ (reference sequence).

The chain employs TRBV5-6 and TRBJ2-3; 9 positions match TRBD2. The CDR3 contains 17 residues. CDR1 and CDR2 from the germline V gene are SGHDT and YYEEEE. The ends lost 4 bases at V and 0 bases at J; junction bases unmatched: 9. CDR3 amino acids: CASSDGTSRTSTDTQYF. The CDR3 DNA sequence: TGTGCCAGCAGCGACGGGACTAGCAGGACTAGCACAGATACGCAGTATTTT.

This chain connects TRBV5-4 to TRBJ2-1; 14 bases are a match to TRBD2. The J segment lost 7 bases and the V segment lost 4 bases, leaving 4 bases of the junction unmatched. The CDR3 totals 15 residues. Per germline, CDR1 SGHNT and CDR2 YYREEE (reference sequence). The CDR3 region has the DNA TGTGCCAGCAGCCCCGGGACTAGCGGGAGTAATGAGCAGTTCTTC. Its translation is CASSPGTSGSNEQFF. Drawing the rest from reference TRBV5-4 and TRBJ2-1, the complete variable domain is ETGVTQSPTHLIKTRGQQVTLRCSSQSGHNTVSWYQQALGQGPQFIFQYYREEENGRGNFPPRFSGLQFPNYSSELNVNALELDDSALYLCASSPGTSGSNEQFFGPGTRLTVL.

The chain combines TRBV5-4 with TRBJ1-1, with TRBD1 as a possible D gene (6 bases). The V end was cut by 2 bases, the J end by 10 bases, with 15 bases between. The CDR3 loop spans 13 amino acids. Germline values: CDR1 SGHNT, CDR2 YYREEE (reference sequence). CDR3 nucleotides: TGTGCCAGCAGCTTTATGGGGGGCCGAGGAGCTTTCTTT. As protein: CASSFMGGRGAFF.

The chain carries TRBV19 and TRBJ1-5, with TRBD1 matching over 8 bases. Per the germline V gene, CDR1 is LNHDA and CDR2 is SQIVND (reference sequence). The CDR3 runs to 17 residues. V lost 10 bases and J lost 1; bases outside the gene matches: 15. In DNA, the CDR3 is TGTGCCACGATTGCCAGGACAGGGCTAAACAGCAATCAGCCCCAGCATTTT. Protein product: CATIARTGLNSNQPQHF.

The chain couples TRBV19 to TRBJ1-1; D is unresolved. The length of the CDR3 is 14 residues. Trimming took 6 bases from V and 0 from J, leaving 11 bases between them. Germline CDR1 is LNHDA and CDR2 is SQIVND (reference sequence). CDR3 sequence reads: CASRKPGLNTEAFF. The CDR3 DNA is TGTGCCAGTAGGAAACCGGGCCTGAACACTGAAGCTTTCTTT.

The chain links TRBV16 to TRBJ2-5, with 9 nucleotides matching TRBD2. This CDR3 is built from 16 residues. CDR1 KGHSY and CDR2 FQNENV come from the germline V gene. The ends lost 0 bases at V and 4 bases at J; junction bases unmatched: 6. The CDR3 bases are TGTGCCAGCAGCCAATCAGAACTAGCGGGCTCAGAGACCCAGTACTTC. Its protein is CASSQSELAGSETQYF.

The CDR3 region has the DNA TGTGCCAGCAGCCTCCCCCTCTCTGGGGCCAACGTCCTGACTTTC. This gives the protein CASSLPLSGANVLTF. The V call is TRBV5-4, the J call TRBJ2-6; D unclear. Germline V CDR1 and CDR2: SGHNT, YYREEE (reference sequence). Trimming took off 4 bases at V and 0 bases at J, with 8 bases between the two ends. This CDR3 spans 15 amino acids.

The gene calls are TRBV7-9 and TRBJ1-4; possible D gene TRBD1, 6 bases. The V end was cut by 10 bases, the J end by 4 bases, with 10 bases between. The CDR3 sequence is 12 residues long. Germline CDR1 SEHNR, CDR2 FQNEAQ (reference sequence). The CDR3 bases are TGTGCCACTTCGGACAGTAATGAAAAACTGTTTTTT. This codes for CATSDSNEKLFF. Looking up the rest from reference TRBV7-9 and TRBJ1-4 gives the full variable domain: DTGVSQNPRHKITKRGQNVTFRCDPISEHNRLYWYRQTLGQGPEFLTYFQNEAQLEKSRLLSDRFSAERPKGSFSTLEIQRTEQGDSAMYLCATSDSNEKLFFGSGTQLSVL.

The genes are TRBV12-3 or TRBV12-4 and TRBJ2-3, with D uncertain. Trimming stripped 11 bases from V and 1 base from J, with 4 bases between. The CDR3 consists of 10 residues. In DNA form, the CDR3 reads TGTGCCTGTGGCACAGATACGCAGTATTTT. Encoded protein: CACGTDTQYF.

This chain connects TRBV12-3 or TRBV12-4 to TRBJ1-2; D unclear. The V end lost 7 bases, the J end lost 8 bases, and 14 bases lay between the germline ends. The CDR3 has 12 amino acids. For the CDR3, the DNA is TGTGCCAGCACTAGCCAGAAGGGAGGCTACACCTTC. Translated: CASTSQKGGYTF.

This clone was observed a single time. V usage is TRBV28 and J usage is TRBJ1-1, with D possibly matching TRBD1 (5 bases). The V end lost 5 bases, the J end lost 10 bases, and 23 bases lay between the germline ends. Looked up from germline, CDR1 is MDHEN and CDR2 is SYDVKM. The CDR3 spans 15 residues. The CDR3 region is CASSITRDSPAVAFF. The CDR3 DNA follows: TGTGCCAGCAGTATCACCAGAGACAGCCCCGCGGTAGCTTTCTTT.

The V gene is TRBV7-9, the J gene TRBJ2-1; 8 nucleotides match TRBD2. Trimming removed 5 bases from V and 6 bases from J; junction bases left unmatched: 9. The CDR3 extends over 15 amino acids. The germline V gene has CDR1 SEHNR and CDR2 FQNEAQ (reference sequence). CDR3 region: CASSASSGPSNEQFF. DNA for the CDR3: TGTGCCAGCAGCGCGTCTAGCGGGCCGAGCAATGAGCAGTTCTTC.

The J gene is TRBJ2-7, the V gene TRBV5-8; D call uncertain. The CDR3 spans 11 residues. Trimming stripped 0 bases from V and 3 bases from J, with 1 base between. Germline CDR1 reads SGHTS; CDR2 reads YDEGEE. CDR3 sequence reads: CASSLVYEQYF. In DNA, the CDR3 is TGTGCCAGCAGCTTGGTCTACGAGCAGTACTTC.

The chain employs TRBV4-1 and TRBJ1-1; D is unresolved. V was trimmed by 0 bases and J by 5 bases, leaving 10 bases between them. CDR1 and CDR2 (germline): MGHRA, YSYEKL. The CDR3 consists of 14 residues. CDR3 sequence reads: CASSQEWRETEAFF. The CDR3 nucleotides read TGCGCCAGCAGCCAAGAATGGAGGGAAACTGAAGCTTTCTTT.

The gene calls are TRBV9 and TRBJ1-3, with unresolved D. In germline, CDR1 is SGDLS, CDR2 YYNGEE. The CDR3 has 16 residues. V lost 4 bases and J 0 bases, leaving 14 bases between the germline ends. The CDR3 loop reads CASSPPPDHSGNTIYF. The CDR3 DNA is TGTGCCAGCAGCCCCCCCCCAGACCACTCTGGAAACACCATATATTTT.

The chain links TRBV11-2 to TRBJ2-7; no clear D. Germline-derived CDR1 and CDR2 are SGHAT and FQNNGV. Trimming removed 1 base at V and 0 bases at J, with 7 bases between. There are 14 residues in the CDR3. The CDR3 DNA follows: TGTGCCAGCAGCTTAGTGCAGGACTCCTACGAGCAGTACTTC. Residues: CASSLVQDSYEQYF.

The count of this clone is one. The V call is TRBV7-2, the J call TRBJ1-6, with D perhaps matching TRBD1 (5 bases). V was shortened by 6 bases and J by 9 bases, with 9 bases between the two germline ends. CDR3 size: 12 residues. Germline V CDR1 and CDR2: SGHTA, FQGNSA. The CDR3 loop is CASRGGSSPLHF. The CDR3 DNA reads TGTGCCAGCAGGGGGGGGAGTTCACCCCTCCACTTT. The entire variable domain, with the rest obtained from reference TRBV7-2 and TRBJ1-6, is as follows: GAGVSQSPSNKVTEKGKDVELRCDPISGHTALYWYRQSLGQGLEFLIYFQGNSAPDKSGLPSDRFSAERTGGSVSTLTIQRTQQEDSAVYLCASRGGSSPLHFGNGTRLTVT.

The gene calls are TRBV13 and TRBJ2-1; D gene uncertain. V gave up 6 bases and J gave up 1 base, with 1 base separating them. Germline V gene sequence: CDR1 PRHDT, CDR2 FYEKMQ (reference sequence). CDR3 length equals 11 residues. The CDR3 sequence is CASSSYNEQFF. The CDR3, as DNA: TGTGCCAGCAGTTCCTACAATGAGCAGTTCTTC. Using reference TRBV13 and TRBJ2-1 for the parts outside the CDR3, the full variable domain is AAGVIQSPRHLIKEKRETATLKCYPIPRHDTVYWYQQGPGQDPQFLISFYEKMQSDKGSIPDRFSAQQFSDYHSELNMSSLELGDSALYFCASSSYNEQFFGPGTRLTVL.

The V and J genes are TRBV14 and TRBJ1-4; the D gene is possibly TRBD1 (6 bases). CDR3 length equals 18 residues. The germline V gene encodes CDR1 SGHDN and CDR2 FVKESK. V was shortened by 4 bases and J by 10 bases, with 28 bases between the two germline ends. The CDR3 reads CASSLGMLQGLSRVKLFF. The DNA of the CDR3 is TGTGCCAGCAGCCTCGGAATGCTACAGGGTTTGAGTCGTGTAAAACTGTTTTTT.

This rearrangement joins TRBV2 to TRBJ2-3; tentatively, D is TRBD1 (5 bases). The CDR3 has 15 residues. The germline V gene encodes CDR1 SNHLY and CDR2 FYNNEI. V was shortened by 2 bases and J by 1 base, with 10 bases between the two germline ends. DNA for the CDR3: TGTGCCAGCAGTGAACTGTGGGGCCGCACAGATACGCAGTATTTT. This gives the protein CASSELWGRTDTQYF.

The chain has TRBV6-2 or TRBV6-3 and TRBJ1-6; no definite D call. The germline CDR1 and CDR2 sequences are MNHEY and SVGEGT. The CDR3 runs 15 residues. The V end lost 0 bases, the J end lost 10 bases, and 13 bases lay between the germline ends. The CDR3 reads CASSYSSTQWSPLHF. The CDR3 nucleotides are TGTGCCAGCAGTTACTCGAGTACCCAGTGGTCACCCCTCCACTTT.

The count of this clone is one. The J gene is TRBJ1-4, the V gene TRBV9; D uncertain. CDR3 length equals 15 residues. Trimming shortened V by 4 bases and J by 8 bases, and 18 bases separated the two germline ends. CDR1 and CDR2 from the germline V gene are SGDLS and YYNGEE. The CDR3 region is CASSPRGGREEKLFF. CDR3 bases: TGTGCCAGCAGCCCCCGGGGAGGGAGGGAGGAAAAACTGTTTTTT. Filled out from reference TRBV9 and TRBJ1-4, the complete variable domain reads DSGVTQTPKHLITATGQRVTLRCSPRSGDLSVYWYQQSLDQGLQFLIQYYNGEERAKGNILERFSAQQFPDLHSELNLSSLELGDSALYFCASSPRGGREEKLFFGSGTQLSVL.

This clone has just one count. The chain carries TRBV18 and TRBJ1-5, with TRBD1 matching over 10 bases. V shed 4 bases, J shed 5 bases, and the junction held 2 bases outside the gene matches. Germline-derived CDR1 and CDR2 are KGHSH and LQKENI. CDR3 length: 14 amino acids. CDR3: CASSLDRGDQPQHF. DNA of the CDR3: TGTGCCAGCTCACTGGACAGGGGGGATCAGCCCCAGCATTTT.

The rearrangement uses TRBV19 and TRBJ1-6, with TRBD1 as a possible D gene (6 bases). The CDR3 consists of 14 residues. Trimming pared 2 bases from V and 10 bases from J, leaving 12 bases between. The germline V gene encodes CDR1 LNHDA and CDR2 SQIVND (reference sequence). CDR3 residues: CASSIQGRGSPLHF. DNA of the CDR3: TGTGCCAGTAGTATACAGGGAAGGGGGTCACCCCTCCACTTT.

The rearrangement joins TRBV28 to TRBJ2-4; TRBD2 aligns across 10 bases. The CDR3 has 18 amino acids. V trimming: 5 bases; J trimming: 0 bases; junction bases outside the gene matches: 10. CDR1 is MDHEN, CDR2 SYDVKM, per germline. In DNA, the CDR3 is TGTGCCAGCAGTGTTCTAGCGGGAGCGTTTTTAGCCAAAAACATTCAGTACTTC. The encoded protein is CASSVLAGAFLAKNIQYF.